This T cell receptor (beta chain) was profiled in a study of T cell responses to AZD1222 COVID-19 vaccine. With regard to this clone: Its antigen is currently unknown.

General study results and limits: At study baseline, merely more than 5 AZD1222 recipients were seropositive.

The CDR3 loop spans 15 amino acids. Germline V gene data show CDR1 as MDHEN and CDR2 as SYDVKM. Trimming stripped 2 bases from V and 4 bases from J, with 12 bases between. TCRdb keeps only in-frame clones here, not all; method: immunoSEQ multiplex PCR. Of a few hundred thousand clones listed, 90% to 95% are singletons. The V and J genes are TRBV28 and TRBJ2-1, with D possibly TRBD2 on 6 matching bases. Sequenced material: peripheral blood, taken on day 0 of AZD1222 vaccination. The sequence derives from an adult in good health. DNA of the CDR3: TGTGCCAGCAGTTTAGGCCTCGGGACTTACAATGAGCAGTTCTTC. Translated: CASSLGLGTYNEQFF.